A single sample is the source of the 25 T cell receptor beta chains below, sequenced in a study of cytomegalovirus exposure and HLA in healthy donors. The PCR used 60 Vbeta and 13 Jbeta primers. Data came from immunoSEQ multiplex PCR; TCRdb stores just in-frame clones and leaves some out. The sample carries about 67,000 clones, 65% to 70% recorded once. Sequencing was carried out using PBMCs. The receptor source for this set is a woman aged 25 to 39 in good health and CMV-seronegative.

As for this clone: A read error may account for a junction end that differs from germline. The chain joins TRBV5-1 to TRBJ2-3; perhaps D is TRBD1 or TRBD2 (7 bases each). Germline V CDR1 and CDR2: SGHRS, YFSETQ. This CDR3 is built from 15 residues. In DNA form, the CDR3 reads TGCGCCAGCGGCTTGGGAGGGACAGGCACAGATACGCAGTATTTT. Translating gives CASGLGGTGTDTQYF.

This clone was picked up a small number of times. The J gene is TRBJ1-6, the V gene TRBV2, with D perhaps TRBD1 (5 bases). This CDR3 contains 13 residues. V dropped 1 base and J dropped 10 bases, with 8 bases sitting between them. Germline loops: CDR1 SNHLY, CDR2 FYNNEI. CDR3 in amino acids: CASSEEQGSPLHF. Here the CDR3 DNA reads TGTGCCAGCAGTGAAGAGCAGGGCTCACCCCTCCACTTT.

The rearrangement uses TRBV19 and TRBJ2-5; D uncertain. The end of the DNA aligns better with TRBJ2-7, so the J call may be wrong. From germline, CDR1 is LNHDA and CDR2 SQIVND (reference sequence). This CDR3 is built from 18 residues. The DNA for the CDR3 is TGTGCCAGTAGTTCATCGCCGGTTGACTCACGATCGCCCTACGAGCAGTACTTC. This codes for CASSSSPVDSRSPYEQYF.

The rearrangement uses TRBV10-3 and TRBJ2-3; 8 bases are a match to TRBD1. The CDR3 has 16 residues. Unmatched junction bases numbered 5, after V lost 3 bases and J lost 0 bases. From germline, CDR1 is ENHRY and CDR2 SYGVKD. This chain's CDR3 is CAISDQGATSTDTQYF. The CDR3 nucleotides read TGTGCCATCAGTGATCAGGGGGCCACTAGCACAGATACGCAGTATTTT.

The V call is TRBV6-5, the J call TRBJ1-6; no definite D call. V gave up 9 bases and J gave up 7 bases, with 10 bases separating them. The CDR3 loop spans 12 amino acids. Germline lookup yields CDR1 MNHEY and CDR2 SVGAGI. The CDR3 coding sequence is TGTGCCAGTTCTACGTGGAATTCACCCCTCCACTTT. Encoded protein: CASSTWNSPLHF.

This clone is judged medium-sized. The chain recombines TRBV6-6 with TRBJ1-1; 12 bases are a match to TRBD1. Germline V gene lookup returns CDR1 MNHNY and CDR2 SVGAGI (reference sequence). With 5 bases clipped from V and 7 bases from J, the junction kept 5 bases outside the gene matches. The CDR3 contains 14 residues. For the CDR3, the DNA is TGTGCCAGCAGTGACGGGACAGGGGGCGGTGAAGCTTTCTTT. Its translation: CASSDGTGGGEAFF.

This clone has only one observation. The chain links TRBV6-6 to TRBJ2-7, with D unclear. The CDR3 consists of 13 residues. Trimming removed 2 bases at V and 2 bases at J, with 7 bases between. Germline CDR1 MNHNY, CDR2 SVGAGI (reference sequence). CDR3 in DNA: TGTGCCAGCAGTTACAGCCTTCCCTACGAGCAGTACTTC. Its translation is CASSYSLPYEQYF.

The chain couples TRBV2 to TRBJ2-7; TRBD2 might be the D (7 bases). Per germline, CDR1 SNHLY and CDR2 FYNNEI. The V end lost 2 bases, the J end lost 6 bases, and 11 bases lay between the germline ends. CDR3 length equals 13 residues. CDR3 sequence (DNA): TGTGCCAGCAGTGAATGGGAGGGGGGCGAGCAGTACTTC. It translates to CASSEWEGGEQYF.

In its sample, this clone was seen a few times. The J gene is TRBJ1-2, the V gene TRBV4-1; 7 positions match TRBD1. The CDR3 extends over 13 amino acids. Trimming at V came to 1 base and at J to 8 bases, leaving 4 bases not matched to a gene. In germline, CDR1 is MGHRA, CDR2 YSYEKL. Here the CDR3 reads CASSQGDRRGYTF. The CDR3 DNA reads TGCGCCAGCAGCCAAGGGGACAGAAGGGGCTACACCTTC.

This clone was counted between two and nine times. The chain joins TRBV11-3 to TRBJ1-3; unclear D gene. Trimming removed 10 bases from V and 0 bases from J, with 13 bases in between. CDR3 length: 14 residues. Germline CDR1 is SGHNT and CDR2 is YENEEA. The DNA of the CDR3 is TGTGCCACTAGCGAGTGGGACTCTGGAAACACCATATATTTT. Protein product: CATSEWDSGNTIYF.

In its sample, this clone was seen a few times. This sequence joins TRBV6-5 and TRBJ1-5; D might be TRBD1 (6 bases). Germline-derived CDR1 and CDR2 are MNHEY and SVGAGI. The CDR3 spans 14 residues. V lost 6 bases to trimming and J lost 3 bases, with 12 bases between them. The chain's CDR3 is CASRFRGYNQPQHF. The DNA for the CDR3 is TGTGCCAGCAGGTTTAGGGGGTACAATCAGCCCCAGCATTTT.

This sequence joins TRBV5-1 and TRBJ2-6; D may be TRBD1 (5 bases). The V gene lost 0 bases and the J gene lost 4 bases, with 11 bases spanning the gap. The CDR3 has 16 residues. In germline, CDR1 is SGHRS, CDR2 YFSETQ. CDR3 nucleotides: TGCGCCAGCAGCTTGGGGGGCGATGGGGGGGCCAACGTCCTGACTTTC. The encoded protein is CASSLGGDGGANVLTF.

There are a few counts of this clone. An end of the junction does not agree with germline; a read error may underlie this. CDR3 amino acids: CASSLGTGNHYEQYF. The CDR3 DNA reads as TGTGCTAGCAGCTTAGGGACAGGAAACCACTACGAGCAGTACTTC. The chain recombines TRBV7-7 with TRBJ2-7, with 8 bases aligning to TRBD1. Looked up from germline, CDR1 is SSHAT and CDR2 is FNYEAQ (reference sequence). The CDR3 is made up of 15 amino acids.

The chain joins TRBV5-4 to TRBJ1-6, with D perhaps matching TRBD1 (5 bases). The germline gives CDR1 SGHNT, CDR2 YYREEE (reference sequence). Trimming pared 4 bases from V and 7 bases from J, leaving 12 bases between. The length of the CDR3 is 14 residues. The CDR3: CASSASGLNSPLHF. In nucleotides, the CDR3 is TGTGCCAGCAGCGCGTCAGGGCTCAATTCACCCCTCCACTTT. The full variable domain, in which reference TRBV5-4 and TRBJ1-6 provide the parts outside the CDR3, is ETGVTQSPTHLIKTRGQQVTLRCSSQSGHNTVSWYQQALGQGPQFIFQYYREEENGRGNFPPRFSGLQFPNYSSELNVNALELDDSALYLCASSASGLNSPLHFGNGTRLTVT.

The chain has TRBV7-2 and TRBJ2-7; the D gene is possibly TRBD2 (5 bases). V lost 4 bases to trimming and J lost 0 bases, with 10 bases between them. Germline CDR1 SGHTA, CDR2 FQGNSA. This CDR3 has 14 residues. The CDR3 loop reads CASSSRAGSYEQYF. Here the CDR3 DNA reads TGTGCCAGCAGCTCTAGGGCGGGCTCCTACGAGCAGTACTTC.

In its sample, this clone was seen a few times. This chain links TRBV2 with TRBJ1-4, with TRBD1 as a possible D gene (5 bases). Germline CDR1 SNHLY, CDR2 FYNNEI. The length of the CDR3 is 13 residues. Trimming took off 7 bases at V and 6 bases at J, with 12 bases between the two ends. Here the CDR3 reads CASTLGVDEKLFF. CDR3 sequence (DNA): TGTGCCAGCACCCTAGGGGTAGATGAAAAACTGTTTTTT.

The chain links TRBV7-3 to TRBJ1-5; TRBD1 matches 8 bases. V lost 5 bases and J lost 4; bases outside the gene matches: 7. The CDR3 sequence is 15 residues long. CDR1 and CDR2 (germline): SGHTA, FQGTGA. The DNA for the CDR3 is TGTGCCAGCAGCCCCTCAGGGGGCGGGAATCAGCCCCAGCATTTT. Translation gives CASSPSGGGNQPQHF.

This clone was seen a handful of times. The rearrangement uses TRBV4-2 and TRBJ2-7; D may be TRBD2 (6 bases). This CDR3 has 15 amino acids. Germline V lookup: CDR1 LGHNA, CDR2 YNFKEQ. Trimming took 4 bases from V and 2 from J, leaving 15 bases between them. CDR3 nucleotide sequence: TGTGCCAGCAGCCCCTCCGGAACGGGGGCCTACGAGCAGTACTTC. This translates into CASSPSGTGAYEQYF.

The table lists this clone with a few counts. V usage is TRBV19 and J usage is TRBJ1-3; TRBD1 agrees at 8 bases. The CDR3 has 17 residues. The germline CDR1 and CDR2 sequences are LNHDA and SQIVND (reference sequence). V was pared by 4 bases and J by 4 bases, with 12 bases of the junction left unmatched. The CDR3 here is CASSKRTGPAGGNTIYF. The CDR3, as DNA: TGTGCCAGTAGTAAACGGACAGGGCCTGCGGGAGGAAACACCATATATTTT.

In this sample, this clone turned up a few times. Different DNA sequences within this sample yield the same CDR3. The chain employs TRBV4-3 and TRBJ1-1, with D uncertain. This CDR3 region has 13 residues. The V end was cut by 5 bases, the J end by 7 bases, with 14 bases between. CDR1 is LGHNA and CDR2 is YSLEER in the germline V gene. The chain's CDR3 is CASSTEGIGEAFF. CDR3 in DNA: TGCGCCAGCAGCACGGAGGGTATCGGTGAAGCTTTCTTT.

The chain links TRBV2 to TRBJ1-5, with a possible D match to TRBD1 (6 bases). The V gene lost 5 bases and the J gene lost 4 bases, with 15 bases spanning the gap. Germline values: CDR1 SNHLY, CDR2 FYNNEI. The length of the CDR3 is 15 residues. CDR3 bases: TGTGCCAGCAGTAAAGGGACACGGTTAAATCAGCCCCAGCATTTT. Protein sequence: CASSKGTRLNQPQHF. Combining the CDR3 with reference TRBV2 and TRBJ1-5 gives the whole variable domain EPEVTQTPSHQVTQMGQEVILRCVPISNHLYFYWYRQILGQKVEFLVSFYNNEISEKSEIFDDQFSVERPDGSNFTLKIRSTKLEDSAMYFCASSKGTRLNQPQHFGDGTRLSIL.

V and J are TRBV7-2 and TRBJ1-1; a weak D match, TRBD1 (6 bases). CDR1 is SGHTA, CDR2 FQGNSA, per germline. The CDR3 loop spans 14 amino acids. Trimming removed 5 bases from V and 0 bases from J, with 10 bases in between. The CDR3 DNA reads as TGTGCCAGCAGCCTTGGACAGATGAACACTGAAGCTTTCTTT. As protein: CASSLGQMNTEAFF.

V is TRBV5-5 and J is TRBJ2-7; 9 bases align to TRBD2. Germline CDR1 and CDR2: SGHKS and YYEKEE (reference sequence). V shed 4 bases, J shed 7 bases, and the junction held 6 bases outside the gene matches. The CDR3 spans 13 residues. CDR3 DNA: TGTGCCAGCAGCCCGGGACTAGCCGGTGAGCAGTACTTC. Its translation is CASSPGLAGEQYF.

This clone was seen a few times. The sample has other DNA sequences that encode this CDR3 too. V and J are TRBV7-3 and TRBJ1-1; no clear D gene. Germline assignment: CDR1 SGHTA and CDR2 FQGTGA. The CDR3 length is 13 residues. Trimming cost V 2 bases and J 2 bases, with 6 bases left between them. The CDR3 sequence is CASSLGRNTEAFF. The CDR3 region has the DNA TGTGCCAGCAGCTTAGGGCGAAACACTGAAGCTTTCTTT. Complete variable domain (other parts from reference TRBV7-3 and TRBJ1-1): GAGVSQTPSNKVTEKGKYVELRCDPISGHTALYWYRQSLGQGPEFLIYFQGTGAADDSGLPNDRFFAVRPEGSVSTLKIQRTERGDSAVYLCASSLGRNTEAFFGQGTRLTVV.

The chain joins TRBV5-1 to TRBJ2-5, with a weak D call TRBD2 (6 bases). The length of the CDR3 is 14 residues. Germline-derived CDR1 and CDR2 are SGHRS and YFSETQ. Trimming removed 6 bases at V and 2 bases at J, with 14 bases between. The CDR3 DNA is TGCGCCAGCAACCTGGCGGGGCCACAAGAGACCCAGTACTTC. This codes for CASNLAGPQETQYF.